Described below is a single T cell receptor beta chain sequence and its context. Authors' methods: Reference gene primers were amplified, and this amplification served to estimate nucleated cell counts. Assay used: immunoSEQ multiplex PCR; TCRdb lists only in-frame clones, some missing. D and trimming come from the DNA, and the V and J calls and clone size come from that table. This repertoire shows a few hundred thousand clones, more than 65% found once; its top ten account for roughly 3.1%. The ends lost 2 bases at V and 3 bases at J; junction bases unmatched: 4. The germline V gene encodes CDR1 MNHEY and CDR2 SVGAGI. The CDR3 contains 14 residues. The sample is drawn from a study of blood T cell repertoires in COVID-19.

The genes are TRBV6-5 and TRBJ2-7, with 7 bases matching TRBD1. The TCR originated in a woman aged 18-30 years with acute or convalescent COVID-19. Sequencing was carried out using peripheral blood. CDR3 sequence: CASSYGDRGYEQYF. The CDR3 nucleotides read TGTGCCAGCAGTTACGGGGACAGAGGCTACGAGCAGTACTTC.